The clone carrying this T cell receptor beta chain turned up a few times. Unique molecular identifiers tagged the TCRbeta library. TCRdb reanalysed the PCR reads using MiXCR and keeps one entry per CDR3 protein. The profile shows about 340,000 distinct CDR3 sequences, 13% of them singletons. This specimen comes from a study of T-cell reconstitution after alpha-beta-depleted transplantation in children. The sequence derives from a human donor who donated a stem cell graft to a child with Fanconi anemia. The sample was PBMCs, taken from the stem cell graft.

CDR3 region: CASRIGGALANNEQFF. The CDR3 region has the DNA TGTGCCAGCAGGATAGGGGGGGCCCTTGCCAACAATGAGCAGTTCTTC. The gene calls are TRBV7-2 and TRBJ2-1; a possible D gene is TRBD2 (7 bases). The germline V gene encodes CDR1 SGHTA and CDR2 FQGNSA. The CDR3 consists of 16 residues. Trimming removed 6 bases at V and 5 bases at J, with 20 bases between.